The 32 T cell receptor beta chains reported below all come from one sample, sequenced in a study of T-cell memory formation after mild COVID-19. TCRdb analysed the 5' RACE reads with MiXCR anew, one entry per CDR3 protein. The data hold 400,000 to 550,000 distinct CDR3 sequences, with roughly 25% observed a single time. Sequencing was performed on PBMCs or a T cell subset sorted from them (not recorded which). The receptors were gathered from an adult woman who had mild COVID-19 (a few samples of this study predate the infection). Cell type and time point are not known.

The sample holds a few counts of this clonotype. This sequence joins TRBV12-3 or TRBV12-4 and TRBJ1-6, with D perhaps TRBD1 (5 bases). This CDR3 has 15 residues. Trimming pared 0 bases from V and 8 bases from J, leaving 11 bases between. CDR3 DNA sequence: TGTGCCAGCAGTTTAGCGGCGGGGGGGTATTCACCCCTCCACTTT. Translation: CASSLAAGGYSPLHF.

J is TRBJ2-1 and V is TRBV7-9; possibly TRBD1 or TRBD2 for D (5 bases each). The CDR3 loop spans 16 amino acids. Germline values: CDR1 SEHNR, CDR2 FQNEAQ (reference sequence). Deletions cut 1 base from V and 9 bases from J, with 19 bases between. The DNA of the CDR3 is TGTGCCAGCAGCTTAGGGGGGATAATAGGAGTTGGTGAGCAGTTCTTC. Its protein product is CASSLGGIIGVGEQFF. The whole variable domain, remainder taken from reference TRBV7-9 and TRBJ2-1, is DTGVSQNPRHKITKRGQNVTFRCDPISEHNRLYWYRQTLGQGPEFLTYFQNEAQLEKSRLLSDRFSAERPKGSFSTLEIQRTEQGDSAMYLCASSLGGIIGVGEQFFGPGTRLTVL.

CDR3 sequence (DNA): TGTGCCAGCAGCCAAGGAAGCCCGAACACTGAAGCTTTCTTT. As protein: CASSQGSPNTEAFF. V gene TRBV3-1 combines with J gene TRBJ1-1; D uncertain. The CDR3 has 14 residues. V lost 1 base and J 1 base, leaving 7 bases between the germline ends. Germline lookup yields CDR1 LGHDT and CDR2 YNNKEL (reference sequence).

The genes are TRBV12-3 or TRBV12-4 and TRBJ2-5; TRBD1 matches 10 bases. The length of the CDR3 is 15 residues. J was trimmed by 1 base and V by 5 bases; bases with no gene match: 4. The CDR3 nucleotides are TGTGCCAGCAGTCCCGGACAGGGGGGCCAAGAGACCCAGTACTTC. Translating it yields CASSPGQGGQETQYF.

The chain uses TRBV29-1 and TRBJ2-1; 9 nucleotides agree with TRBD1. V lost 5 bases to trimming and J lost 4 bases; unmatched junction nucleotides: 6. Germline CDR1 SQVTM, CDR2 ANQGSEA. The length of the CDR3 is 14 residues. CDR3 protein: CSVTGQGRYNEQFF. The CDR3 DNA reads as TGCAGCGTTACCGGACAGGGGCGGTACAATGAGCAGTTCTTC.

The CDR3 DNA reads as TGTGCCAGCAGTCGGCGGGACTATGGCTACACCTTC. Translated: CASSRRDYGYTF. The genes are TRBV11-2 and TRBJ1-2; D not certain. Trimming cost V 6 bases and J 3 bases, with 8 bases left between them. From germline, CDR1 is SGHAT and CDR2 FQNNGV. The CDR3 spans 12 residues.

The chain recombines TRBV27 with TRBJ2-1; D may be TRBD2 (6 bases). Trimming removed 0 bases at V and 2 bases at J, with 14 bases between. CDR1 is MNHEY and CDR2 is SMNVEV in the germline V gene (reference sequence). The length of the CDR3 is 17 residues. The CDR3 nucleotides are TGTGCCAGCAGTTTATCGATGGAGGGACGGGCCTACAATGAGCAGTTCTTC. Protein product: CASSLSMEGRAYNEQFF.

The sample holds a few counts of this clonotype. The chain combines TRBV3-1 with TRBJ2-1, with 13 bases matching TRBD2. The CDR3 is 15 amino acids. CDR1 and CDR2 (germline): LGHDT, YNNKEL (reference sequence). The trim removed 7 bases at V and 9 bases at J, leaving 9 bases unmatched. The CDR3 DNA reads as TGTGCCAGCACCCATACTAGCGGGGGGGCCGGTGAGCAGTTCTTC. Protein product: CASTHTSGGAGEQFF.

A note on this clonotype: At one end the junction does not follow the germline gene, possibly because of a read error. V usage is TRBV7-9 and J usage is TRBJ2-6; perhaps TRBD1 as D (5 bases). The germline V gene has CDR1 SEHNR and CDR2 FQNEAQ (reference sequence). The length of the CDR3 is 18 residues. The DNA of the CDR3 is TGTGCCAGCAGTCTAAACAGGAACTGGGTTACTGGGGCCAATGTCCTGACTTTC. This encodes CASSLNRNWVTGANVLTF.

The V and J genes are TRBV30 and TRBJ2-2; a possible D gene is TRBD1 (6 bases). This CDR3 has 15 residues. Between the trimmed V and J ends, which lost 8 bases and 2 bases, there was a span of 18 bases. The germline V gene encodes CDR1 GTSNPN and CDR2 SVGIG (reference sequence). The CDR3 nucleotides read TGTGCCCTGGCAGAGGGACAATTTAACACCGGGGAGCTGTTTTTT. Translation gives CALAEGQFNTGELFF.

This clonotype has at least ten counts. The rearrangement links TRBV11-2 to TRBJ2-7; 7 positions match TRBD1. The CDR3 totals 15 residues. Trimming took 4 bases from V and 1 from J; bases not matched to a gene: 7. CDR1 is SGHAT and CDR2 is FQNNGV in the germline V gene. CDR3 DNA sequence: TGTGCCAGCAGCTCCCCTGGGACAGTTTCCTACGAGCAGTACTTC. It specifies CASSSPGTVSYEQYF. The entire variable domain, with the rest obtained from reference TRBV11-2 and TRBJ2-7, is as follows: EAGVAQSPRYKIIEKRQSVAFWCNPISGHATLYWYQQILGQGPKLLIQFQNNGVVDDSQLPKDRFSAERLKGVDSTLKIQPAKLEDSAVYLCASSSPGTVSYEQYFGPGTRLTVT.

This clonotype came up many times. The CDR3 protein is CSRVESNTDTQYF. The CDR3, as DNA: TGCAGCAGGGTGGAAAGTAACACAGATACGCAGTATTTT. The J gene is TRBJ2-3, the V gene TRBV20-1; the D gene is possibly TRBD1 (5 bases). The CDR3 has 13 residues. The germline V gene encodes CDR1 DFQATT and CDR2 SNEGSKA (reference sequence).

Written as DNA, the CDR3 is TGTGCCAGCAGCTTTGGGCTAGCGACAGATACGCAGTATTTT. Its translation: CASSFGLATDTQYF. The chain uses TRBV5-4 and TRBJ2-3, with a weak D call TRBD2 (6 bases). The CDR3 spans 14 residues. V lost 2 bases to trimming and J lost 3 bases, with 10 bases between them. Germline V gene sequence: CDR1 SGHNT, CDR2 YYREEE (reference sequence).

CDR3 region: CASSLDTHRINYGYTF. CDR3 sequence (DNA): TGTGCCAGCAGCTTGGACACGCACCGAATCAACTATGGCTACACCTTC. This chain links TRBV7-8 with TRBJ1-2, with D possibly matching TRBD1 (5 bases). This CDR3 comprises 16 residues. The germline V gene has CDR1 SGHVS and CDR2 FQNEAQ. Between the trimmed V and J ends, which lost 3 bases and 2 bases, there was a span of 16 bases.

J is TRBJ2-3 and V is TRBV7-3; D ambiguous. Deletions cut 0 bases from V and 6 bases from J, with 7 bases between. The CDR3 is made up of 13 amino acids. CDR1 and CDR2 (germline): SGHTA, FQGTGA. The CDR3 nucleotides are TGTGCCAGCAGCTTAACGTGGCGGGATACGCAGTATTTT. Protein product: CASSLTWRDTQYF.

The rearrangement links TRBV30 to TRBJ2-1, with 10 positions matching TRBD2. V dropped 7 bases and J dropped 7; count of bases not matched to a gene: 10. This CDR3 is built from 14 residues. CDR1 and CDR2 from the germline V gene are GTSNPN and SVGIG (reference sequence). CDR3 nucleotide sequence: TGTGCCTCTTCATCTAGCGGGAGTCAGAATGAGCAGTTCTTC. Translated: CASSSSGSQNEQFF.

The chain recombines TRBV24-1 with TRBJ2-1; D uncertain. Trimming pared 3 bases from V and 4 bases from J, leaving 15 bases between. CDR1 is KGHDR, CDR2 SFDVKD, per germline. The CDR3 is made up of 16 amino acids. The CDR3 protein is CATSDNITWGYNEQFF. DNA for the CDR3: TGTGCCACCAGTGATAATATTACTTGGGGTTACAATGAGCAGTTCTTC.

The gene calls are TRBV12-3 or TRBV12-4 and TRBJ1-2; TRBD1 aligns across 7 bases. V dropped 6 bases and J dropped 5; count of bases not matched to a gene: 12. The CDR3 is 15 amino acids. The CDR3 DNA follows: TGTGCCAGCAGAGGGGACAGAGGCCAACTATATGGCTACACCTTC. This gives the protein CASRGDRGQLYGYTF.

There are a few counts of this clonotype. The genes are TRBV20-1 and TRBJ2-3, with D perhaps matching TRBD1 (6 bases). Trimming pared 5 bases from V and 7 bases from J, leaving 13 bases between. Per the germline V gene, CDR1 is DFQATT and CDR2 is SNEGSKA (reference sequence). The CDR3 consists of 12 residues. CDR3 amino acids: CSAPTGGNTQYF. Here the CDR3 DNA reads TGCAGTGCTCCGACAGGTGGAAATACGCAGTATTTT.

This clonotype was seen more than once but under ten times. This chain uses TRBV20-1 with TRBJ2-5; D uncertain. Germline loops: CDR1 DFQATT, CDR2 SNEGSKA (reference sequence). The CDR3 totals 12 residues. V was cut by 5 bases and J by 5 bases, with 12 bases left in between. The CDR3 nucleotides are TGCAGTGCTCTAGGGTCTAGGGAGACCCAGTACTTC. This sequence encodes CSALGSRETQYF.

The chain joins TRBV10-3 to TRBJ2-7; no reliable D call. Looked up from germline, CDR1 is ENHRY and CDR2 is SYGVKD. V shed 3 bases and J shed 4 bases, with 7 bases lying between them. The CDR3 extends over 12 amino acids. The CDR3 DNA follows: TGTGCCATCAGTGACGTTATTTACGAGCAGTACTTC. It is translated as CAISDVIYEQYF.

The CDR3 DNA sequence: TGTGCCAGCAGTTGGCGGACTAGCGGGATCCAAGAGACCCAGTACTTC. Translated: CASSWRTSGIQETQYF. J is TRBJ2-5 and V is TRBV12-3 or TRBV12-4; 12 nucleotides match TRBD2. J gave up 1 base and V 4 bases, and 4 bases lay outside the gene matches. The CDR3 consists of 16 residues.

This clonotype has a handful of counts. This sequence joins TRBV4-1 and TRBJ1-1; D is uncertain. CDR1 MGHRA and CDR2 YSYEKL come from the germline V gene. With 2 bases removed from V and 11 bases from J, the gap between germline ends came to 15 bases. The CDR3 is made up of 13 amino acids. The CDR3, as DNA: TGCGCCAGCAGCCAAATTGGGTCCAGGCAGGCTTTCTTT. Translated: CASSQIGSRQAFF.

This clonotype was seen only a few times. The chain combines TRBV5-1 with TRBJ1-6; no firm D call. The germline gives CDR1 SGHRS, CDR2 YFSETQ. CDR3 length: 17 amino acids. V lost 0 bases to trimming and J lost 7 bases, with 17 bases between them. The CDR3 region has the DNA TGCGCCAGCAGCTTGGTGCCAGCTGACATTCAAAATTCACCCCTCCACTTT. Residues: CASSLVPADIQNSPLHF.

The rearrangement joins TRBV12-3 or TRBV12-4 to TRBJ2-7; D remains ambiguous. V lost 1 base and J 6 bases, leaving 10 bases between the germline ends. The CDR3 length is 13 residues. The CDR3, as DNA: TGTGCCAGCAGTTTAGGTGGGATGTTCGAGCAGTACTTC. This codes for CASSLGGMFEQYF.

The rearrangement links TRBV7-6 to TRBJ1-2; TRBD1 agrees at 10 bases. Germline CDR1 reads SGHVS; CDR2 reads FNYEAQ. The CDR3 runs to 14 residues. Unmatched junction bases numbered 8, after V lost 5 bases and J lost 8 bases. The CDR3 loop is CASSRDRGREGYTF. The CDR3 DNA reads as TGTGCCAGCAGCAGGGACAGGGGAAGGGAAGGCTACACCTTC.

This clonotype was detected only a few times. The chain uses TRBV28 and TRBJ1-5, with a possible D match to TRBD1 (5 bases). Germline CDR1 is MDHEN and CDR2 is SYDVKM. V shed 2 bases and J shed 11 bases, with 10 bases lying between them. CDR3 length: 12 amino acids. Here the CDR3 DNA reads TGTGCCAGCAGTTTAGACAGTCGCGCCCAGCATTTT. This codes for CASSLDSRAQHF.

The chain uses TRBV24-1 and TRBJ2-7; 9 bases agree with TRBD1. Germline V CDR1 and CDR2: KGHDR, SFDVKD. Losses at the gene ends were 2 bases for V and 3 bases for J; bases not matched to a gene: 4. CDR3 length: 15 amino acids. CDR3 DNA sequence: TGTGCCACCAGTGATTCGGGACAGGGACTCTACGAGCAGTACTTC. Translated, it gives CATSDSGQGLYEQYF.

This clonotype was counted between two and nine times. The rearrangement links TRBV7-9 to TRBJ2-3, with 11 bases that match TRBD2. Germline CDR1 reads SEHNR; CDR2 reads FQNEAQ (reference sequence). This CDR3 region has 17 residues. V shed 5 bases and J 2 bases; nucleotides not matched to a gene: 9. The CDR3 DNA is TGTGCCAGCAGCGACGCTGGACTAGCGGGCTTCACAGATACGCAGTATTTT. Translated: CASSDAGLAGFTDTQYF.

This clonotype has a handful of counts. The V and J genes are TRBV10-3 and TRBJ2-1; 16 positions match TRBD2. This CDR3 spans 20 amino acids. Trimming at V came to 6 bases and at J to 0 bases, leaving 11 bases not matched to a gene. Germline V gene lookup returns CDR1 ENHRY and CDR2 SYGVKD. The CDR3 DNA sequence: TGTGCCATCAGACCGGGACTAGCGGGAGGGCCCTCAAGCTCCTACAATGAGCAGTTCTTC. Protein sequence: CAIRPGLAGGPSSSYNEQFF.

The gene calls are TRBV29-1 and TRBJ2-7; D may be TRBD2 (6 bases). The V gene lost 4 bases and the J gene lost 2 bases, with 15 bases spanning the gap. The germline V gene encodes CDR1 SQVTM and CDR2 ANQGSEA. The CDR3 is 14 amino acids. For the CDR3, the DNA is TGCAGCGTTGCAGGTCTCGGGAGAACCTACGAGCAGTACTTC. This gives the protein CSVAGLGRTYEQYF.

This chain links TRBV9 with TRBJ2-7; 8 bases agree with TRBD2. The germline CDR1 and CDR2 sequences are SGDLS and YYNGEE. The CDR3 consists of 15 residues. Trimming took 0 bases from V and 1 from J; bases not matched to a gene: 3. The CDR3 here is CASSVAPGGSYEQYF. The CDR3 nucleotides read TGTGCCAGCAGCGTAGCTCCGGGAGGGTCCTACGAGCAGTACTTC.